The 20 T cell receptor beta chains given below trace back to one sample, sequenced in a study of response to subunit inactivated influenza vaccine. MiXCR, run by TCRdb on the RT-PCR reads, gives a single entry per CDR3 protein. The sample has roughly 630,000 distinct CDR3 sequences, around 15% seen once. Sequencing was performed on PBMCs from blood, taken about 14 days before vaccination. These receptors originate from a man aged 45-60 years who received an inactivated influenza vaccine.

This clonotype came up a few times. The V call is TRBV5-4, the J call TRBJ2-6; a weak D match, TRBD1 (6 bases). Germline V lookup: CDR1 SGHNT, CDR2 YYREEE (reference sequence). The V gene lost 9 bases and the J gene lost 2 bases, with 21 bases spanning the gap. CDR3 length equals 17 residues. The CDR3 region has the DNA TGTGCCACCCTAAATAAAAAACAGGGTACTGGGGCCAACGTCCTGACTTTC. It translates to CATLNKKQGTGANVLTF.

The chain recombines TRBV12-3 or TRBV12-4 with TRBJ2-1; D perhaps matches TRBD1 (6 bases). Trimming stripped 6 bases from V and 11 bases from J, with 8 bases between. The CDR3 is made up of 10 amino acids. The CDR3 bases are TGTGCCAGCAGCGGACAGAAGCAGTTCTTC. Translated, it gives CASSGQKQFF.

This clonotype turned up a few times. The chain carries TRBV4-1 and TRBJ2-3; 8 positions match TRBD1. The CDR3 has 16 residues. The germline V gene has CDR1 MGHRA and CDR2 YSYEKL. V dropped 0 bases and J dropped 4; count of bases not matched to a gene: 6. CDR3: CASSQDQQGASDTQYF. The CDR3 DNA reads as TGCGCCAGCAGCCAAGATCAGCAGGGGGCATCAGATACGCAGTATTTT.

This clonotype was seen a few times. V gene TRBV11-2 combines with J gene TRBJ2-7; 7 nucleotides align to TRBD2. Germline assignment: CDR1 SGHAT and CDR2 FQNNGV. The V gene end was trimmed by 2 bases and the J gene end by 6 bases; junction bases not matched to a gene: 7. This CDR3 is 14 amino acids long. The CDR3 is CASSLPGLRGEQYF. The CDR3, as DNA: TGTGCCAGCAGCTTACCGGGACTACGCGGCGAGCAGTACTTC.

In its sample, this clonotype was seen a few times. The chain couples TRBV2 to TRBJ2-1; 11 bases are a match to TRBD2. The CDR3 spans 11 residues. Germline CDR1 reads SNHLY; CDR2 reads FYNNEI. The CDR3 sequence is CVSGGENEQFF. As DNA, the CDR3 is TGTGTTAGCGGGGGGGAGAATGAGCAGTTCTTC.

The chain employs TRBV4-3 and TRBJ2-7, with TRBD2 as a possible D gene (5 bases). This CDR3 is 15 amino acids long. The V and J ends lost 1 base and 3 bases respectively, with 13 bases between them. Per the germline V gene, CDR1 is LGHNA and CDR2 is YSLEER. CDR3 in amino acids: CASSQGPGFDYEQYF. DNA of the CDR3: TGCGCCAGCAGCCAAGGTCCGGGGTTCGACTACGAGCAGTACTTC.

V is TRBV5-5 and J is TRBJ1-2; TRBD1 aligns across 9 bases. The CDR3 is 16 residues long. V gave up 3 bases and J gave up 3 bases; unmatched junction bases: 9. CDR1 SGHKS and CDR2 YYEKEE come from the germline V gene (reference sequence). In nucleotides, the CDR3 is TGTGCCAGCAGCTCCCCCGGGACAGGGAGTGACTATGGCTACACCTTC. It encodes CASSSPGTGSDYGYTF.

This clonotype was counted at least ten times. The chain joins TRBV3-1 to TRBJ1-5; 8 bases fit TRBD1. This CDR3 has 15 residues. The V gene's germline CDR1 is LGHDT and CDR2 YNNKEL (reference sequence). The junction had 6 bases not matched to a gene; V was cut back by 1 base and J by 7 bases. This CDR3 reads CASSQGFNRGQPQHF. CDR3 in DNA: TGTGCCAGCAGCCAAGGTTTTAACAGGGGGCAGCCCCAGCATTTT. The full variable domain, rest sourced from reference TRBV3-1 and TRBJ1-5, is DTAVSQTPKYLVTQMGNDKSIKCEQNLGHDTMYWYKQDSKKFLKIMFSYNNKELIINETVPNRFSPKSPDKAHLNLHINSLELGDSAVYFCASSQGFNRGQPQHFGDGTRLSIL.

This sequence joins TRBV19 and TRBJ2-6; a possible D gene is TRBD1 (6 bases). In germline, CDR1 is LNHDA, CDR2 SQIVND (reference sequence). The V end was cut by 9 bases, the J end by 2 bases, with 20 bases between. The CDR3 has 17 residues. In DNA form, the CDR3 reads TGTGCCAGCGTAGGGGGTCTTTTAACGCCTGGGGCCAACGTCCTGACTTTC. Residues: CASVGGLLTPGANVLTF.

This clonotype has just a few counts. The V and J genes are TRBV4-2 and TRBJ2-3; the D is unclear. Trimming pared 0 bases from V and 2 bases from J, leaving 6 bases between. Germline CDR1 is LGHNA and CDR2 is YNFKEQ. This CDR3 is 14 amino acids long. CDR3 in DNA: TGTGCCAGCAGCCAAGATTCCCCCACAGATACGCAGTATTTT. This codes for CASSQDSPTDTQYF.

The rearrangement links TRBV18 to TRBJ2-7, with 15 bases lining up with TRBD2. V gave up 3 bases and J gave up 2 bases; unmatched junction bases: 8. The germline CDR1 and CDR2 sequences are KGHSH and LQKENI. This CDR3 comprises 18 residues. Written as DNA, the CDR3 is TGTGCCAGCTCACCGCCGGGACTAGCGGGAGGCCAGCCCTACGAGCAGTACTTC. It is translated as CASSPPGLAGGQPYEQYF.

This clonotype has only a few counts. The rearrangement links TRBV12-3 or TRBV12-4 to TRBJ1-2; D remains ambiguous. V lost 1 base and J lost 3, with 15 bases in between. CDR3 size: 16 residues. This chain's CDR3 is CASSLGNNVGHYGYTF. CDR3 nucleotides: TGTGCCAGCAGTTTAGGGAATAATGTGGGTCACTATGGCTACACCTTC.

This chain links TRBV20-1 with TRBJ2-7, with D perhaps assigned TRBD1 or TRBD2 (5 bases each). There are 14 residues in the CDR3. Germline V gives CDR1 DFQATT, CDR2 SNEGSKA (reference sequence). V lost 0 bases and J lost 4, with 13 bases in between. As DNA, the CDR3 is TGCAGTGCTAGAGATCCGGGACGCCAATACGAGCAGTACTTC. Translating gives CSARDPGRQYEQYF.

This clonotype showed up just a few times. J is TRBJ2-3 and V is TRBV28; 10 nucleotides agree with TRBD2. Trimming cost V 2 bases and J 4 bases; bases outside gene matches: 9. The germline V gene encodes CDR1 MDHEN and CDR2 SYDVKM. The CDR3 consists of 17 residues. CDR3 sequence (DNA): TGTGCCAGCAGTTTAGTCGACGGACTAGCGGCTGCAGATACGCAGTATTTT. Protein product: CASSLVDGLAAADTQYF.

The chain links TRBV29-1 to TRBJ2-1; D unresolved. Germline CDR1 is SQVTM and CDR2 is ANQGSEA. V shed 0 bases and J shed 10 bases, with 19 bases lying between them. This CDR3 has 15 residues. In nucleotides, the CDR3 is TGCAGCGTTGAAGAGCTAGGGTCAAATCGTTTAGAGCAGTTCTTC. This encodes CSVEELGSNRLEQFF.

The CDR3 is CSVLRDRYNEQFF. In DNA form, the CDR3 reads TGCAGCGTACTCCGGGACAGATACAATGAGCAGTTCTTC. The V and J genes are TRBV29-1 and TRBJ2-1; 7 bases agree with TRBD1. CDR1 is SQVTM and CDR2 is ANQGSEA in the germline V gene. Germline trimming cut 6 bases from V and 4 bases from J; bases unmatched to any gene: 6. The CDR3 length is 13 residues.

The gene calls are TRBV4-2 and TRBJ2-5; the D gene is possibly TRBD2 (6 bases). The V gene's germline CDR1 is LGHNA and CDR2 YNFKEQ. The CDR3 contains 16 residues. V was trimmed by 0 bases and J by 4 bases, leaving 15 bases between them. CDR3 bases: TGTGCCAGCAGCCAAGATACCGGGAGAATGAGAGAGACCCAGTACTTC. It specifies CASSQDTGRMRETQYF.

The chain uses TRBV30 and TRBJ2-7; 11 positions match TRBD1. Trimming removed 5 bases from V and 5 bases from J; junction bases left unmatched: 8. The CDR3 extends over 14 amino acids. In germline, CDR1 is GTSNPN, CDR2 SVGIG (reference sequence). CDR3 DNA: TGTGCCTGGGGACTCGGGACAGGGGGGAACGAGCAGTACTTC. As protein: CAWGLGTGGNEQYF.

Only a few counts were recorded for this clonotype. The gene calls are TRBV20-1 and TRBJ1-1; D may be TRBD1 (5 bases). CDR1 and CDR2 (germline): DFQATT, SNEGSKA (reference sequence). This CDR3 is 14 amino acids long. Trimming removed 2 bases from V and 3 bases from J, with 13 bases in between. The CDR3 bases are TGCAGTGCTAGAAGCCCACCGGGGGACACTGAAGCTTTCTTT. Translation: CSARSPPGDTEAFF.

This clonotype has a handful of counts. The gene calls are TRBV21-1 and TRBJ2-5; the table's D call, TRBD2, was not checked against the DNA. TRBV21-1 is a pseudogene segment. The CDR3 sequence is 17 residues long. This chain's CDR3 is CASSMGLAGANQETQYF. Written as DNA, the CDR3 is TGTGCCAGCAGCATGGGGCTAGCGGGGGCGAACCAAGAGACCCAGTACTTC.